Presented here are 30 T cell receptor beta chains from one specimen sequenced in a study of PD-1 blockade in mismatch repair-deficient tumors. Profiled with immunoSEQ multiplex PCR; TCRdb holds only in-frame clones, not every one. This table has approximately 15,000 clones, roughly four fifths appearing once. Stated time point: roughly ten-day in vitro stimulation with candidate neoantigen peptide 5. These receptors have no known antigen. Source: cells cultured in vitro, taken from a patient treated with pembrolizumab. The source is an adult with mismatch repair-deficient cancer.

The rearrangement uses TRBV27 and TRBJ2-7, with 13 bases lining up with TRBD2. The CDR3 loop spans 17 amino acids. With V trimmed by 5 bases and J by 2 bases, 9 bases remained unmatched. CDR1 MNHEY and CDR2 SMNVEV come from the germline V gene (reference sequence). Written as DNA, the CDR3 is TGTGCCAGCAGTCTTCGGACTAGCGGGAGATTGGCCTACGAGCAGTACTTC. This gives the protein CASSLRTSGRLAYEQYF.

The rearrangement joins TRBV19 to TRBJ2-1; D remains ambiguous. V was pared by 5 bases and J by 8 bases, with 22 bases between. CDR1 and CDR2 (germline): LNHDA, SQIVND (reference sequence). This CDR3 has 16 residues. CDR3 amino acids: CASSGEIEFWVDEQFF. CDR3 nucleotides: TGTGCCAGTAGTGGGGAAATTGAGTTTTGGGTGGATGAGCAGTTCTTC.

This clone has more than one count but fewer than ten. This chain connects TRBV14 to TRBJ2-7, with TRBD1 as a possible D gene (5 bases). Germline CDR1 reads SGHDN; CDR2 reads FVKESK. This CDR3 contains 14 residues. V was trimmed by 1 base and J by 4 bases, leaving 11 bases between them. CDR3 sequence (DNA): TGTGCCAGCAGCCAAGGCAGGGTATTTTACGAGCAGTACTTC. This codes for CASSQGRVFYEQYF.

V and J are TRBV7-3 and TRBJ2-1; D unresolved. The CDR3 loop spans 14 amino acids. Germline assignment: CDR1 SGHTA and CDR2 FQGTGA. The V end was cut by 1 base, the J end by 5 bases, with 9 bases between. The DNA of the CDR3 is TGTGCCAGCAGCTTAAGGGTTAGCAACAATGAGCAGTTCTTC. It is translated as CASSLRVSNNEQFF.

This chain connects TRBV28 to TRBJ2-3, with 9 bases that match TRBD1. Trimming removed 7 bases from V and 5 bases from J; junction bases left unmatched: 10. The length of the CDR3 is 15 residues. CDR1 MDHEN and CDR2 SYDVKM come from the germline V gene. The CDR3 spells CASTITTGGIDTQYF. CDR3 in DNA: TGTGCCAGCACGATAACGACAGGGGGGATAGATACGCAGTATTTT.

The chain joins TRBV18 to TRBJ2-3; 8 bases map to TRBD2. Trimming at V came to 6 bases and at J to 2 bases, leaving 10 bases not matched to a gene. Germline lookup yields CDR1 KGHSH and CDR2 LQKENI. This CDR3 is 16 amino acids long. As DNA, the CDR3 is TGTGCCAGCTCGCCAACCCCAGCGGGAGACACAGATACGCAGTATTTT. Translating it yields CASSPTPAGDTDTQYF.

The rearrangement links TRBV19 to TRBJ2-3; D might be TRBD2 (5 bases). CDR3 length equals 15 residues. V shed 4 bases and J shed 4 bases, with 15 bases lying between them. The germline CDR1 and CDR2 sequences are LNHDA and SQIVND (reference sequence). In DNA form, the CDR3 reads TGTGCCAGTAGTAAAATAGAGGCGGGCGCAGATACGCAGTATTTT. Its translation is CASSKIEAGADTQYF.

The CDR3 sequence: CASTQSRGGNTEAFF. Here the CDR3 DNA reads TGTGCCAGCACCCAATCCAGGGGGGGGAACACTGAAGCTTTCTTT. This chain connects TRBV9 to TRBJ1-1; 7 bases map to TRBD1. Trimming cost V 6 bases and J 1 base; bases outside gene matches: 9. This CDR3 is built from 15 residues. CDR1 and CDR2 (germline): SGDLS, YYNGEE.

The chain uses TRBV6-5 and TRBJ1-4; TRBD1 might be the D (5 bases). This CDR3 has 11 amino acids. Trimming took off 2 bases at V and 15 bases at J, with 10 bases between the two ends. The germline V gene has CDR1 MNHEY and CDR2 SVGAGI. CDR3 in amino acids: CASSYGGGLFF. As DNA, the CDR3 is TGTGCCAGCAGTTACGGGGGAGGGTTGTTTTTT.

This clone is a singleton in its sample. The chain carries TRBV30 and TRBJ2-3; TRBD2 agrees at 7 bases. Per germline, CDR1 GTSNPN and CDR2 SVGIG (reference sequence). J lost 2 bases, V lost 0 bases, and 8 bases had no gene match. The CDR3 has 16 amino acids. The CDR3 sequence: CAWSVGSSGVTDTQYF. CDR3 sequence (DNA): TGTGCCTGGAGTGTAGGTTCTAGCGGAGTCACAGATACGCAGTATTTT.

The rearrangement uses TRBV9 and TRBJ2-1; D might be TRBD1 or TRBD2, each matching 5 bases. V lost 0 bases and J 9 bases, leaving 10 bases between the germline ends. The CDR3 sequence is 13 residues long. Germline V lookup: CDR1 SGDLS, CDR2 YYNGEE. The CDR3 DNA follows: TGTGCCAGCAGCGTAGGGGGGTACGGTGAGCAGTTCTTC. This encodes CASSVGGYGEQFF.

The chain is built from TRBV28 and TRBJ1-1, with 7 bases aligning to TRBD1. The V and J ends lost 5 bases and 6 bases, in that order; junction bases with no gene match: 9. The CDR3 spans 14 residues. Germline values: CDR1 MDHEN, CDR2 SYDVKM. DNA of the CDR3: TGTGCCAGCAGTCTCCCAGGGGGTGGCTCTGAAGCTTTCTTT. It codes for CASSLPGGGSEAFF.

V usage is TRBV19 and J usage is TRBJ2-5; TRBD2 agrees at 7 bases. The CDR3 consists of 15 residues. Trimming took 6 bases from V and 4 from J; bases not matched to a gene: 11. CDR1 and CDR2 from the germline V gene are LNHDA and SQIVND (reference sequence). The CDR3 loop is CASRGGRAGSETQYF. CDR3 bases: TGTGCCAGTAGGGGTGGGAGGGCCGGTTCAGAGACCCAGTACTTC.

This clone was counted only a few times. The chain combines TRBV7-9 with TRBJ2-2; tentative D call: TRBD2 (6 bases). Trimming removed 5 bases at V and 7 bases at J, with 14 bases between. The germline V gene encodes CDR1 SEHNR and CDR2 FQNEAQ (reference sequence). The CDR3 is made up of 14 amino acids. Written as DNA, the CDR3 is TGTGCCAGCAGCGGCGAGACTAGAGTCGGGGAGCTGTTTTTT. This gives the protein CASSGETRVGELFF. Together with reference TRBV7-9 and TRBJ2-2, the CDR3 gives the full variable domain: DTGVSQNPRHKITKRGQNVTFRCDPISEHNRLYWYRQTLGQGPEFLTYFQNEAQLEKSRLLSDRFSAERPKGSFSTLEIQRTEQGDSAMYLCASSGETRVGELFFGEGSRLTVL.

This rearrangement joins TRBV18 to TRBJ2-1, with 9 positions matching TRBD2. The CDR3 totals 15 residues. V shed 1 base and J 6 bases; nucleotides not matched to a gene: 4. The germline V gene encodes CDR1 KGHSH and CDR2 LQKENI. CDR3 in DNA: TGTGCCAGCTCACCACAGCGGGAGGTGAGCAATGAGCAGTTCTTC. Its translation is CASSPQREVSNEQFF.

The CDR3 reads CASSADSYEQYF. The CDR3 DNA sequence: TGCGCCAGCAGCGCAGACTCCTACGAGCAGTACTTC. The chain links TRBV4-1 to TRBJ2-7; no definite D call. The V and J ends lost 5 bases and 0 bases respectively, with 5 bases between them. The CDR3 length is 12 residues. The germline V gene encodes CDR1 MGHRA and CDR2 YSYEKL.

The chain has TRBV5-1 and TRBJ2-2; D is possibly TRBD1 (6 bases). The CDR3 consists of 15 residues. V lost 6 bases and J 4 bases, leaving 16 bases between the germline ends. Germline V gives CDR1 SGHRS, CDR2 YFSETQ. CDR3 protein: CASTPIQGTTGELFF. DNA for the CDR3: TGCGCCAGCACCCCCATCCAGGGGACCACCGGGGAGCTGTTTTTT.

The CDR3 coding sequence is TGTGCCAGCTTGTCGGGACTGAACACTGAAGCTTTCTTT. As protein: CASLSGLNTEAFF. V is TRBV7-8 and J is TRBJ1-1, with TRBD1 as a possible D gene (5 bases). The germline gives CDR1 SGHVS, CDR2 FQNEAQ. V lost 8 bases, J lost 0 bases, and 10 bases lay in between. The CDR3 length is 13 residues.

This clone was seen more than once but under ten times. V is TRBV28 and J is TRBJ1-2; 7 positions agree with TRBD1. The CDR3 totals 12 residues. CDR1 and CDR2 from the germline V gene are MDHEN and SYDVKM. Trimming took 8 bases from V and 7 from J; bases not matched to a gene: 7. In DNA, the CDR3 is TGTGCCAGCGTGGCTCAGGGGGGTGGCTACACCTTC. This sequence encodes CASVAQGGGYTF.

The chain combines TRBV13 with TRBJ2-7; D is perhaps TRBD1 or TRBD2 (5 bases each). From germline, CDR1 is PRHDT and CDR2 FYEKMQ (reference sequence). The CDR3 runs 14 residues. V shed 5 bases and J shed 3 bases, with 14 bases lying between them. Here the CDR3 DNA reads TGTGCCAGCAGCGAGGGGTACAGAAACTACGAGCAGTACTTC. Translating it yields CASSEGYRNYEQYF. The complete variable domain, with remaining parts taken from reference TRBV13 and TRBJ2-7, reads AAGVIQSPRHLIKEKRETATLKCYPIPRHDTVYWYQQGPGQDPQFLISFYEKMQSDKGSIPDRFSAQQFSDYHSELNMSSLELGDSALYFCASSEGYRNYEQYFGPGTRLTVT.

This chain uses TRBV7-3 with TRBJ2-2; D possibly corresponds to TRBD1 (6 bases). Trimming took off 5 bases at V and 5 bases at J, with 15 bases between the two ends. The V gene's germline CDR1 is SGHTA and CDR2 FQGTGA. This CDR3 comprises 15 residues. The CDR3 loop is CASSASGHGTGELFF. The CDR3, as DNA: TGTGCCAGCAGCGCGTCGGGACATGGGACCGGGGAGCTGTTTTTT.

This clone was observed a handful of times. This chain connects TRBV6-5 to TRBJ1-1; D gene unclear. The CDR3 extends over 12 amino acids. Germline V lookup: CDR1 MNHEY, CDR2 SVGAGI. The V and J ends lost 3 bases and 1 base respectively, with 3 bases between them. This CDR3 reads CASSYKNTEAFF. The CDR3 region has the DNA TGTGCCAGCAGTTATAAGAACACTGAAGCTTTCTTT.

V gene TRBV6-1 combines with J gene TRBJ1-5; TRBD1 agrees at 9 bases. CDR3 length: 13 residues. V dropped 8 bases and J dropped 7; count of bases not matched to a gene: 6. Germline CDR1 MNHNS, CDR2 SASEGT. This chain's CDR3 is CASGTGFQQPQHF. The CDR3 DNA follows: TGTGCCAGCGGGACAGGGTTTCAGCAGCCCCAGCATTTT.

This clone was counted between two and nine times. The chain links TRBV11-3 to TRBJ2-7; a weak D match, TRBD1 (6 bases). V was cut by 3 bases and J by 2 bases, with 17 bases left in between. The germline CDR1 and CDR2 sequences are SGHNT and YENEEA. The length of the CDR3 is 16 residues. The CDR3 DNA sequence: TGTGCCAGCAGCTTTTTTGGGGGCGCGGGTACCTACGAGCAGTACTTC. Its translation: CASSFFGGAGTYEQYF. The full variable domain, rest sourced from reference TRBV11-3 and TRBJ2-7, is EAGVVQSPRYKIIEKKQPVAFWCNPISGHNTLYWYLQNLGQGPELLIRYENEEAVDDSQLPKDRFSAERLKGVDSTLKIQPAELGDSAVYLCASSFFGGAGTYEQYFGPGTRLTVT.

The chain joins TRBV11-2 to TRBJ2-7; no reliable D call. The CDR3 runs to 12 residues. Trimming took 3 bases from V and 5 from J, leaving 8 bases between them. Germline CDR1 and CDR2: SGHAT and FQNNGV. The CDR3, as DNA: TGTGCCAGCAGCTTCGCTGGAGACGAGCAGTACTTC. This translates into CASSFAGDEQYF.

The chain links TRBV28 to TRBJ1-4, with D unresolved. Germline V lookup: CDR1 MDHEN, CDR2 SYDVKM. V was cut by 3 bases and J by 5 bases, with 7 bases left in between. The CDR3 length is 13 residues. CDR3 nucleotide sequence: TGTGCCAGCAGTTTGAGACGAAATGAAAAACTGTTTTTT. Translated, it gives CASSLRRNEKLFF.

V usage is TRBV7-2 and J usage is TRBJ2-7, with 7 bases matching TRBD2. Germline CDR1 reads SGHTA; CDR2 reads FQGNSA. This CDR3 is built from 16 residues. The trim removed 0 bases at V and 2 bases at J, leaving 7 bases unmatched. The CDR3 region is CASSLASSGLTYEQYF. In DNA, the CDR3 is TGTGCCAGCAGCTTAGCCTCTAGCGGATTAACCTACGAGCAGTACTTC.

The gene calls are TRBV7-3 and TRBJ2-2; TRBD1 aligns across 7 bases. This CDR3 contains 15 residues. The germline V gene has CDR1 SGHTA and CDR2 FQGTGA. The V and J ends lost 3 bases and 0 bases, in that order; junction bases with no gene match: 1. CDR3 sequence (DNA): TGTGCCAGCAGCTTGGGACAGTCGAACACCGGGGAGCTGTTTTTT. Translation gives CASSLGQSNTGELFF. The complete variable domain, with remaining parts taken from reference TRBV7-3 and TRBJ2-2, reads GAGVSQTPSNKVTEKGKYVELRCDPISGHTALYWYRQSLGQGPEFLIYFQGTGAADDSGLPNDRFFAVRPEGSVSTLKIQRTERGDSAVYLCASSLGQSNTGELFFGEGSRLTVL.

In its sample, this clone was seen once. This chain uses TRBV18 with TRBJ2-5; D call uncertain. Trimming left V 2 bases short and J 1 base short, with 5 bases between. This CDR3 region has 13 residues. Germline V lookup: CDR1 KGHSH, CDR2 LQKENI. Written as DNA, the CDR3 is TGTGCCAGCTCACCAGGGGTCCAAGAGACCCAGTACTTC. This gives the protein CASSPGVQETQYF.

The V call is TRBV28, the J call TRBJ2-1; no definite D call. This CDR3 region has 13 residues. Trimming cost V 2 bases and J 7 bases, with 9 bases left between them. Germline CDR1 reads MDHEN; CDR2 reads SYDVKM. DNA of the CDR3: TGTGCCAGCAGTTTAAGGCAGATAAATGAGCAGTTCTTC. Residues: CASSLRQINEQFF.